This record concerns one T cell receptor (beta chain) sequence. Its binding antigen is unknown. The input lacks base qualities; no much larger clone sits a single base away. Mismatch repair deficiency was established in every enrolled patient by polymerase chain reaction or immunohistochemistry. A few patients who responded to pembrolizumab therapy underwent TCR sequencing. The phase II trial prospectively evaluated PD-1 blockade with pembrolizumab in advanced mismatch repair-deficient cancers, independent of tissue of origin. Peripheral blood T cell samples were serially collected before and at multiple times after PD-1 blockade was started. The timing of each blood sample was reported as weeks after the first dose of pembrolizumab. The sample comes from a study of PD-1 blockade in mismatch repair-deficient tumors (dated by TCRdb to 2015 to 2018). Regarding the complete study: Between late 2013 and late 2016, around 91 consecutive patients with around twelve mismatch repair-deficient cancer types, all previously treated and progressing, were enrolled in the trial. Tumor-associated T cell clones were tracked in the peripheral blood of patients responding to PD-1 blockade by deep sequencing of TCR CDR3 regions.

The CDR1 and CDR2 encoded by the germline V gene (reference sequence) are SGHNT and YYREEE. V is trimmed back by 0 bases and J by 5 bases, and the junction contains 14 bases that no gene match accounts for. The CDR3 holds 18 amino acids from the cysteine to the phenylalanine. Of the read, only the CDR3 DNA is kept; its 54 bases are in frame from base 1. Libraries were made using the immunoSEQ multiplex PCR assay. What TCRdb holds here is the immuneACCESS table cut down to in-frame rearrangements. Part of the clones is not present; checked against another copy, under half of the missing clones reflect an unresolved V gene, and the others are unexplained. The sample yields 30,000 to 40,000 clones; roughly 85% were counted once. The ten largest clones add up to around 3.9% of the sample. The full study reports these points: Tumor-resident clones, often undetectable in blood before treatment, expanded rapidly after pembrolizumab and then contracted, generally before radiologic responses.

The sample in question was peripheral blood, obtained approximately 78 weeks after starting pembrolizumab. The TCR sequence derives from an adult with mismatch repair-deficient cancer. This chain joins TRBV5-4 to TRBJ2-1, with 7 middle bases fitting TRBD2. The bases are TGTGCCAGCAGCTTGGGGGGGAGGGCCTTATATGGGAACAATGAGCAGTTCTTC. This is translated as CASSLGGRALYGNNEQFF.